This TCR beta chain was identified during a study of memory CD4+ T cells and cytomegalovirus serostatus. The sort gate was single viable CD3+CD4+CD8-CD45RO+ cells for memory CD4+ T cells. Generated by immunoSEQ multiplex PCR, the TCRdb table keeps only in-frame clones and is missing some. The repertoire holds some 54,000 clones, with around 82% as singletons. Study-level points and caveats: Median bootstrapped AUC for CMV status was about 0.95 originally, about 0.9 US-trained.

Concerning this clone: The antigen is undetermined.

The sample taken for sequencing was memory CD4+ T cells from blood. This TCR was sampled from an adult in good health and CMV-seropositive.

CDR3 nucleotide sequence: TGTGCCAGAAGCACCTACGACAGTGAAGCTTTCTTT. Its translation is CARSTYDSEAFF. This chain links TRBV7-5 with TRBJ1-1; TRBD1, the table's D call, was not compared with the DNA. TRBV7-5 is termed a pseudogene. The CDR3 loop spans 12 amino acids.